This TCR beta chain was documented in a study of T-cell reconstitution after alpha-beta-depleted transplantation in children. This clonotype appeared a few times. Per germline, CDR1 LNHDA and CDR2 SQIVND (reference sequence). The CDR3 spans 12 residues. V lost 9 bases to trimming and J lost 3 bases, with 12 bases between them. It was with unique molecular identifiers that the TCRbeta library was prepared. MiXCR was run by TCRdb on the PCR reads, yielding one entry per CDR3 protein. The sample carries some 550,000 distinct CDR3 sequences, approximately 20% recorded once. The receptor comes from a human donor who donated a stem cell graft to a child with acute lymphoblastic leukemia. This specimen consisted of PBMCs from the stem cell graft donor, obtained from the stem cell graft. The chain recombines TRBV19 with TRBJ2-7; weak D call: TRBD2 (6 bases). CDR3 protein: CARRGECYEQYF. CDR3 in DNA: TGTGCCAGGCGGGGAGAGTGCTACGAGCAGTACTTC. Using reference TRBV19 and TRBJ2-7 for the parts outside the CDR3, the full variable domain is DGGITQSPKYLFRKEGQNVTLSCEQNLNHDAMYWYRQDPGQGLRLIYYSQIVNDFQKGDIAEGYSVSREKKESFPLTVTSAQKNPTAFYLCARRGECYEQYFGPGTRLTVT.